These 18 T cell receptor beta chains were sequenced from one sample in a study of shared clonotypes between healthy human individuals. The table came from immunoSEQ multiplex PCR; TCRdb's copy has only in-frame clones and leaves some out. The sample has some 2,000,000 clones; 95% are singletons. The sequencing input was naive CD4+ T cells sorted from blood. Subset noted: CD45RA+ positively selected. The receptors were sampled from a man aged 18 to 35 in good health.

V gene TRBV28 combines with J gene TRBJ1-1, with TRBD1 identical over 8 bases. With V trimmed by 7 bases and J by 3 bases, 10 bases remained unmatched. The CDR3 sequence is 15 residues long. Per germline, CDR1 MDHEN and CDR2 SYDVKM. The CDR3 bases are TGTGCCAGCACCGTAAGACAGGGGTTGCACACTGAAGCTTTCTTT. Its protein is CASTVRQGLHTEAFF.

The chain couples TRBV9 to TRBJ2-3, with TRBD2 identical over 9 bases. The CDR3 has 15 residues. Germline CDR1 reads SGDLS; CDR2 reads YYNGEE. The V segment lost 6 bases and the J segment 6 bases; nucleotides outside the gene matches: 11. The CDR3 DNA follows: TGTGCCAGCACCCGGGGCGGGAGGGCCGGGGATACGCAGTATTTT. Residues: CASTRGGRAGDTQYF.

J is TRBJ2-3 and V is TRBV2, with 11 positions matching TRBD2. The CDR3 sequence is 14 residues long. Trimming took 7 bases from V and 7 from J; bases not matched to a gene: 7. The V gene's germline CDR1 is SNHLY and CDR2 FYNNEI. The CDR3 here is CASTTTSGKNTQYF. The CDR3 DNA is TGTGCCAGCACCACGACTAGCGGGAAAAATACGCAGTATTTT.

This clone is a singleton in its sample. This chain uses TRBV4-3 with TRBJ2-3, with D possibly TRBD2 on 6 matching bases. CDR1 and CDR2 from the germline V gene are LGHNA and YSLEER. This CDR3 is 15 amino acids long. Trimming took off 2 bases at V and 3 bases at J, with 12 bases between the two ends. The CDR3 DNA reads TGCGCCAGCAGCCAACTAGCCGGGGGAACAGATACGCAGTATTTT. Residues: CASSQLAGGTDTQYF.

V gene TRBV7-2 combines with J gene TRBJ2-5; TRBD2 is a possible D gene (5 bases). Germline assignment: CDR1 SGHTA and CDR2 FQGNSA. V was pared by 1 base and J by 5 bases, with 14 bases between. The CDR3 length is 15 residues. In DNA form, the CDR3 reads TGTGCCAGCAGCTTAGGGAGACTCACGGGGGAGACCCAGTACTTC. The encoded protein is CASSLGRLTGETQYF.

The gene calls are TRBV11-2 and TRBJ2-5; D could derive from TRBD1 or TRBD2 (6 bases each). Germline lookup yields CDR1 SGHAT and CDR2 FQNNGV. V dropped 6 bases and J dropped 1 base, with 18 bases sitting between them. CDR3 length: 16 amino acids. The CDR3 sequence is CASSYYLGGLQETQYF. In nucleotides, the CDR3 is TGTGCCAGCAGTTACTACCTCGGGGGCCTCCAAGAGACCCAGTACTTC.

The V call is TRBV20-1, the J call TRBJ1-2; D gene unclear. Germline lookup yields CDR1 DFQATT and CDR2 SNEGSKA (reference sequence). The CDR3 totals 11 residues. Between the trimmed V and J ends, which lost 6 bases and 8 bases, there was a span of 13 bases. The CDR3 loop reads CSAPDQVGYTF. DNA for the CDR3: TGCAGTGCCCCGGACCAGGTCGGCTACACCTTC.

V gene TRBV5-4 combines with J gene TRBJ2-5; D perhaps matches TRBD2 (6 bases). Per the germline V gene, CDR1 is SGHNT and CDR2 is YYREEE (reference sequence). This CDR3 has 15 amino acids. Trimming removed 6 bases at V and 1 base at J, with 16 bases between. This chain's CDR3 is CASTPGTGVQETQYF. Here the CDR3 DNA reads TGTGCCAGCACCCCCGGCACGGGAGTCCAAGAGACCCAGTACTTC.

The rearrangement uses TRBV5-6 and TRBJ2-2; 7 bases line up with TRBD1. Germline assignment: CDR1 SGHDT and CDR2 YYEEEE. V lost 2 bases, J lost 0 bases, and 4 bases stayed unmatched. CDR3 length: 16 amino acids. The DNA for the CDR3 is TGTGCCAGCAGCTTCCCGACAGGGCCGAACACCGGGGAGCTGTTTTTT. Protein product: CASSFPTGPNTGELFF.

This clone is a singleton in its sample. The V gene is TRBV28, the J gene TRBJ2-5; 8 bases agree with TRBD1. The germline CDR1 and CDR2 sequences are MDHEN and SYDVKM. The CDR3 is made up of 15 amino acids. V gave up 2 bases and J gave up 5 bases; unmatched junction bases: 7. The CDR3 loop is CASSLLDRAKETQYF. The CDR3 region has the DNA TGTGCCAGCAGTTTACTGGACAGGGCCAAGGAGACCCAGTACTTC.

Worth noting for this clone: Other DNA sequences in this sample translate to the same CDR3. The chain has TRBV18 and TRBJ2-5; no reliable D call. Looked up from germline, CDR1 is KGHSH and CDR2 is LQKENI. The CDR3 is made up of 12 amino acids. The ends were cut back, 1 base at V and 4 bases at J, with 4 bases in the middle. CDR3 residues: CASSPLGETQYF. The CDR3, as DNA: TGTGCCAGCTCACCACTAGGAGAGACCCAGTACTTC.

Worth noting for this clone: The identical CDR3 is also encoded by other nucleotide sequences in the sample. The CDR3 region is CASSLRGTDTQYF. The DNA of the CDR3 is TGTGCCAGCAGCTTGAGGGGTACAGATACGCAGTATTTT. The V call is TRBV5-4, the J call TRBJ2-3, with D tentatively TRBD1 (5 bases). From germline, CDR1 is SGHNT and CDR2 YYREEE (reference sequence). V was pared by 1 base and J by 3 bases, with 6 bases between. The CDR3 runs 13 residues.

This sequence joins TRBV27 and TRBJ2-7; D may correspond to TRBD1 or TRBD2 (6 bases each). V lost 8 bases and J 2 bases, leaving 16 bases between the germline ends. Per germline, CDR1 MNHEY and CDR2 SMNVEV (reference sequence). CDR3 length: 14 amino acids. Here the CDR3 reads CASLPGGSAYEQYF. In DNA, the CDR3 is TGTGCCAGCCTACCCGGGGGCTCGGCCTACGAGCAGTACTTC.

Comment on this clone: The same CDR3 can be traced to other DNA sequences in this sample. The chain joins TRBV6-6 to TRBJ1-5; 8 positions match TRBD1. CDR1 and CDR2 (germline): MNHNY, SVGAGI (reference sequence). The ends lost 5 bases at V and 7 bases at J; junction bases unmatched: 4. The CDR3 is made up of 13 amino acids. The CDR3 is CASSLTGDQPQHF. The CDR3 DNA follows: TGTGCCAGCAGTCTGACAGGGGACCAGCCCCAGCATTTT.

The chain joins TRBV30 to TRBJ2-7; maybe TRBD2 (7 bases). Trimming shortened V by 3 bases and J by 6 bases, and 18 bases separated the two germline ends. CDR3 length: 14 residues. The germline V gene has CDR1 GTSNPN and CDR2 SVGIG (reference sequence). The CDR3 spells CAWSLPGGQFEQYF. CDR3 DNA: TGTGCCTGGAGCCTCCCGGGGGGACAATTCGAGCAGTACTTC.

The chain uses TRBV6-1 and TRBJ1-5; no clear D gene. The V and J ends lost 3 bases and 9 bases respectively, with 18 bases between them. This CDR3 spans 15 amino acids. From germline, CDR1 is MNHNS and CDR2 SASEGT. The CDR3 is CASSDRRAGSGPQHF. The CDR3 bases are TGTGCCAGCAGTGATAGGAGGGCAGGCTCGGGGCCCCAGCATTTT.

J is TRBJ1-1 and V is TRBV10-3; perhaps TRBD1 as D (6 bases). The CDR3 runs 14 residues. V dropped 8 bases and J dropped 1 base, with 14 bases sitting between them. Looked up from germline, CDR1 is ENHRY and CDR2 is SYGVKD. The CDR3 region has the DNA TGTGCCATCGGATCGGACAGTAAGAACACTGAAGCTTTCTTT. Protein sequence: CAIGSDSKNTEAFF.

J is TRBJ2-3 and V is TRBV10-2; D remains unclear. Germline CDR1 is WSHSY and CDR2 is SAAADI. This CDR3 is built from 12 residues. Trimming took 2 bases from V and 7 from J, leaving 7 bases between them. The CDR3 region is CASSEQTHTQYF. DNA of the CDR3: TGCGCCAGCAGTGAGCAGACCCATACGCAGTATTTT.